This T cell receptor beta chain was identified in a study of T cells after yellow fever vaccination. The study, taken as a whole, reports: Clonotype sharing between CD4 and CD8 compartments was small. Abundant bulk-population clonotypes could contaminate the FACS-sorted repertoires. Post-booster repertoires contained most primary-vaccination clones again (roughly 96% CD4, over 70% CD8).

TCR cDNA was made by 5'RACE template switching, adding a universal primer site and UMIs. One entry per CDR3 protein results from TCRdb running MiXCR on the 5' RACE reads. Altogether tens of thousands of distinct CDR3 sequences are present, less than 3.5% being singletons, with the ten largest covering approximately 0.96%. Trimming pared 1 base from V and 2 bases from J, leaving 12 bases between. The CDR3 extends over 16 amino acids. This clonotype has ten or more counts. This clonotype was obtained from a young man who received the YFV17D yellow fever vaccine. V is TRBV12-3 or TRBV12-4 and J is TRBJ1-5; D ambiguous. Sequencing was performed on PBMCs, either bulk or a sorted T-cell subset (CD4+, CD8+, memory, or dextramer-sorted; not recorded which), taken about 41 days after the first yellow fever vaccination. The CDR3 nucleotides are TGTGCCAGCAGTTTAGGGGAGAGAGTTGGCAATCAGCCCCAGCATTTT. This sequence encodes CASSLGERVGNQPQHF.